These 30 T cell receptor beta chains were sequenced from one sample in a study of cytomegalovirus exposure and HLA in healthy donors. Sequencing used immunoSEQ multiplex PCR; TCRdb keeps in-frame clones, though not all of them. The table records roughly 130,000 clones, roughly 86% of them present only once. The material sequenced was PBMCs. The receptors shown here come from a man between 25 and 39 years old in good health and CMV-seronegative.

This chain's CDR3 is CASSFRGTGEETQYF. The CDR3 DNA reads TGTGCCAGCAGCTTTAGGGGAACGGGAGAAGAGACCCAGTACTTC. The chain has TRBV9 and TRBJ2-5; D perhaps matches TRBD2 (6 bases). Trimming removed 4 bases from V and 3 bases from J, with 16 bases in between. CDR1 SGDLS and CDR2 YYNGEE come from the germline V gene. The CDR3 contains 15 residues. The complete variable domain, with remaining parts taken from reference TRBV9 and TRBJ2-5, reads DSGVTQTPKHLITATGQRVTLRCSPRSGDLSVYWYQQSLDQGLQFLIQYYNGEERAKGNILERFSAQQFPDLHSELNLSSLELGDSALYFCASSFRGTGEETQYFGPGTRLLVL.

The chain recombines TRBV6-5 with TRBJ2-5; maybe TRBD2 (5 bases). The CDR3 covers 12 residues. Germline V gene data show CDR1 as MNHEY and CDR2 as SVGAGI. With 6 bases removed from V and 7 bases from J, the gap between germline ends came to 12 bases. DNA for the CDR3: TGTGCCAGCAGCACTACCGAGGGGACCCAGTACTTC. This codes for CASSTTEGTQYF.

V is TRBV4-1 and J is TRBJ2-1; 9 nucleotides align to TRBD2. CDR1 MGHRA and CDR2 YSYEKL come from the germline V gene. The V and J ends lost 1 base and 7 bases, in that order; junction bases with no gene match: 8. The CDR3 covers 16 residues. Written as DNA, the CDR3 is TGCGCCAGCAGCCAAGTCGGGCCTAGCGGGACGAATGAGCAGTTCTTC. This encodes CASSQVGPSGTNEQFF.

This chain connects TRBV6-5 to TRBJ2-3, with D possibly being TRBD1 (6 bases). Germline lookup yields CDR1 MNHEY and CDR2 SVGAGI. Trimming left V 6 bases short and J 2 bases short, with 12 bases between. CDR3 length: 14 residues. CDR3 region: CASRKTGPTDTQYF. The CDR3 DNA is TGTGCCAGCAGGAAGACAGGACCCACAGATACGCAGTATTTT.

The CDR3 region is CASSRSIQETQYF. CDR3 nucleotides: TGTGCCAGCAGTCGGAGTATACAAGAGACCCAGTACTTC. The chain recombines TRBV11-2 with TRBJ2-5; no definite D call. The V gene's germline CDR1 is SGHAT and CDR2 FQNNGV. The ends were cut back, 6 bases at V and 2 bases at J, with 10 bases in the middle. The CDR3 consists of 13 residues.

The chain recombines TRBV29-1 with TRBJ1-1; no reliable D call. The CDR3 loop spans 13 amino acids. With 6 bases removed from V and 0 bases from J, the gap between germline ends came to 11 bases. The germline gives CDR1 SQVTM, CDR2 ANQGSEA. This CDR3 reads CSVDGIMNTEAFF. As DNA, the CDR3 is TGCAGCGTGGACGGGATAATGAACACTGAAGCTTTCTTT. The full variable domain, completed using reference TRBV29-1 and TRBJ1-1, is SAVISQKPSRDICQRGTSLTIQCQVDSQVTMMFWYRQQPGQSLTLIATANQGSEATYESGFVIDKFPISRPNLTFSTLTVSNMSPEDSSIYLCSVDGIMNTEAFFGQGTRLTVV.

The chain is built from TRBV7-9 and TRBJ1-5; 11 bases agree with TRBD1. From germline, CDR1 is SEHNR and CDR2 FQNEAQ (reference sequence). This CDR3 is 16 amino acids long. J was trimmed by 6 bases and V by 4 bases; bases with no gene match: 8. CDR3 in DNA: TGTGCCAGCAGCTCTTACTCCGGGACAGGGGGTCAGCCCCAGCATTTT. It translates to CASSSYSGTGGQPQHF. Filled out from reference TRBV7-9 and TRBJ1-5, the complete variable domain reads DTGVSQNPRHKITKRGQNVTFRCDPISEHNRLYWYRQTLGQGPEFLTYFQNEAQLEKSRLLSDRFSAERPKGSFSTLEIQRTEQGDSAMYLCASSSYSGTGGQPQHFGDGTRLSIL.

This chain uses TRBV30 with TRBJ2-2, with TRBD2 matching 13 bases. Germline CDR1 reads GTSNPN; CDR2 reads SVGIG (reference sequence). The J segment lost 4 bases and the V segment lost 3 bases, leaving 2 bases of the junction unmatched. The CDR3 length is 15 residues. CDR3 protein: CAWRLAGGSTGELFF. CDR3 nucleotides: TGTGCCTGGAGACTAGCGGGAGGGAGCACCGGGGAGCTGTTTTTT.

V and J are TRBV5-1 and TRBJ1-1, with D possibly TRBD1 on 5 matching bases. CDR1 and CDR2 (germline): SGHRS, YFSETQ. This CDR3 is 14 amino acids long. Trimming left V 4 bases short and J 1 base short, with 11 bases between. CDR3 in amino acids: CASSKDNRNTEAFF. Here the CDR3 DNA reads TGCGCCAGCAGCAAGGACAACCGGAACACTGAAGCTTTCTTT.

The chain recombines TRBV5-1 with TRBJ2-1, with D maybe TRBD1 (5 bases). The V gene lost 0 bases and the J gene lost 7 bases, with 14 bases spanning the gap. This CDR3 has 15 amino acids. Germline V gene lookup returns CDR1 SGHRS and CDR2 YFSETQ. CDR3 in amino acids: CASSLAVTVTNEQFF. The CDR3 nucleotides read TGCGCCAGCAGCTTGGCGGTGACAGTTACGAATGAGCAGTTCTTC. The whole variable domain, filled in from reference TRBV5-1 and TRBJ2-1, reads KAGVTQTPRYLIKTRGQQVTLSCSPISGHRSVSWYQQTPGQGLQFLFEYFSETQRNKGNFPGRFSGRQFSNSRSEMNVSTLELGDSALYLCASSLAVTVTNEQFFGPGTRLTVL.

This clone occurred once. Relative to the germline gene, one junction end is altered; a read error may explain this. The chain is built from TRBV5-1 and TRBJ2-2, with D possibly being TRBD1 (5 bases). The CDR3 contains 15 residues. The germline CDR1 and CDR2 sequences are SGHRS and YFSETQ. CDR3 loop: CASSQGWENTGELFF. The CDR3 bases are TGTGCCAGCAGCCAGGGATGGGAGAACACCGGGGAGCTGTTTTTT.

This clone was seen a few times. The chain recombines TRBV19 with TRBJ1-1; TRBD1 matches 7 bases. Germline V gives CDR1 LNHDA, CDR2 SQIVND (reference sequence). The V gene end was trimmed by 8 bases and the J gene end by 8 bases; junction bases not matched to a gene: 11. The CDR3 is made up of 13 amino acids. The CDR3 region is CASFLTGSHEAFF. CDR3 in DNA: TGTGCCAGTTTTCTGACAGGGTCCCACGAAGCTTTCTTT.

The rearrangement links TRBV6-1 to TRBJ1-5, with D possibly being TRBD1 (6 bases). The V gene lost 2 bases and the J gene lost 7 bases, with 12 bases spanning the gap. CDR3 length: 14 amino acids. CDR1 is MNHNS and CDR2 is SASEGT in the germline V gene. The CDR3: CASSEYREGQPQHF. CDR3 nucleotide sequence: TGTGCCAGCAGTGAATACAGGGAGGGCCAGCCCCAGCATTTT.

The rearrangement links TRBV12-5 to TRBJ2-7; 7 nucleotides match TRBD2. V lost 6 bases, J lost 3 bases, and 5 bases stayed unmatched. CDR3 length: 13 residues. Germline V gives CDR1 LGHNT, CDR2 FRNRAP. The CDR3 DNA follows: TGTGCTAGTGGGGCGGGAGATTTCTACGAGCAGTACTTC. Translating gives CASGAGDFYEQYF.

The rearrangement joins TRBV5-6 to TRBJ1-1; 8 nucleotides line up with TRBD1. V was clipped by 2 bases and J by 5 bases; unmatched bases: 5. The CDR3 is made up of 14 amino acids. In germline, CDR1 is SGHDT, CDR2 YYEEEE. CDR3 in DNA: TGTGCCAGCAGCTTCCGGACAGGGAATACTGAAGCTTTCTTT. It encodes CASSFRTGNTEAFF.

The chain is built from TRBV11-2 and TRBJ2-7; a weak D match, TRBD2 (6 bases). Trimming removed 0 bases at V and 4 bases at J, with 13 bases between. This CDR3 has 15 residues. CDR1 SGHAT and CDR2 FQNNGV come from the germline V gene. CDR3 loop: CASSLEAGREYEQYF. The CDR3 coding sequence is TGTGCCAGCAGCTTAGAGGCAGGTCGGGAGTACGAGCAGTACTTC.

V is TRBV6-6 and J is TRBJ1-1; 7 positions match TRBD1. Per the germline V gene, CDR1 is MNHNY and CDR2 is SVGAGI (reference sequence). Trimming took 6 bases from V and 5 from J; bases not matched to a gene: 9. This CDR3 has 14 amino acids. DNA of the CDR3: TGTGCCAGCAGCTTAACAGGGGTAGGAACTGAAGCTTTCTTT. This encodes CASSLTGVGTEAFF.

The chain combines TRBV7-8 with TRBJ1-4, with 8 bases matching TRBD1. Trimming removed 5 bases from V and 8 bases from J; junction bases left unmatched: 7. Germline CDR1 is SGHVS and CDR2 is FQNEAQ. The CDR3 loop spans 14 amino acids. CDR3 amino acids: CASSLGTGKEKLFF. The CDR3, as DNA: TGTGCCAGCAGCCTCGGGACAGGCAAGGAAAAACTGTTTTTT.

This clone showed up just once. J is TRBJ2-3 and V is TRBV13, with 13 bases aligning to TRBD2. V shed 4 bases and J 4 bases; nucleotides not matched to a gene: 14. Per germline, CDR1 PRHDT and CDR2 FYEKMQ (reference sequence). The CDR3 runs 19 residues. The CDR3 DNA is TGTGCCAGCAGCTCCGTGAAAGGACTAGCGGGAGTTCCCCCAGATACGCAGTATTTT. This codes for CASSSVKGLAGVPPDTQYF.

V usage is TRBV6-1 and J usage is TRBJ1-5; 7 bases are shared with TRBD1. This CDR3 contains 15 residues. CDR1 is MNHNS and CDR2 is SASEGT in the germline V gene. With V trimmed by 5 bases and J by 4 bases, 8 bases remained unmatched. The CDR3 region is CASSPRTGGNQPQHF. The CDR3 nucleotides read TGTGCCAGCAGTCCACGGACAGGAGGGAATCAGCCCCAGCATTTT.

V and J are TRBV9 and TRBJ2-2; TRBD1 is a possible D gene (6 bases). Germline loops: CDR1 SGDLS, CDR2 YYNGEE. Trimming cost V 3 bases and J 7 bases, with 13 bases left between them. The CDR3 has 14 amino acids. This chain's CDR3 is CASSAEQGRGELFF. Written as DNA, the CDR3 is TGTGCCAGCAGCGCCGAACAGGGACGCGGGGAGCTGTTTTTT.

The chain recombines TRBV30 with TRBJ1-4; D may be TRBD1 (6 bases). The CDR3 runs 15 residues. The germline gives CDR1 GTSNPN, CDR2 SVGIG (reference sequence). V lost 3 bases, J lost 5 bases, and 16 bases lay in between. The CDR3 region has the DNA TGTGCCTGGAGCCCAGGACAGAGTGAAAATGAAAAACTGTTTTTT. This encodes CAWSPGQSENEKLFF.

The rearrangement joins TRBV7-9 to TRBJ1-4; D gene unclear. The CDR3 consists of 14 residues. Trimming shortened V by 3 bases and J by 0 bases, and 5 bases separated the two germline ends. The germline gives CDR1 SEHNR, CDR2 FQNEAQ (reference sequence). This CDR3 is CASSFFATNEKLFF. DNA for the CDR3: TGTGCCAGCAGCTTCTTCGCAACTAATGAAAAACTGTTTTTT. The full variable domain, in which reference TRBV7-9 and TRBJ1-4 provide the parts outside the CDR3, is DTGVSQNPRHKITKRGQNVTFRCDPISEHNRLYWYRQTLGQGPEFLTYFQNEAQLEKSRLLSDRFSAERPKGSFSTLEIQRTEQGDSAMYLCASSFFATNEKLFFGSGTQLSVL.

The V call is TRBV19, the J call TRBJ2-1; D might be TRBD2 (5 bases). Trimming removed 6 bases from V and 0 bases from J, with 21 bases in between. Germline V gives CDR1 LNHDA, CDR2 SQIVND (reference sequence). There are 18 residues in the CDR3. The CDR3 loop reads CASSIGLSTPRSYNEQFF. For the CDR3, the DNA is TGTGCCAGTAGCATCGGACTGAGTACGCCTCGCTCCTACAATGAGCAGTTCTTC.

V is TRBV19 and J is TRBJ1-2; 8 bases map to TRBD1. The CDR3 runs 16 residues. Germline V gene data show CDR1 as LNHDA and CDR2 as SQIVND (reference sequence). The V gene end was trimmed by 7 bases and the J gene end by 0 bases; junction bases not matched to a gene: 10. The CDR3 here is CASTYPGQGPNYGYTF. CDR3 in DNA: TGTGCCAGTACCTATCCCGGACAGGGACCTAACTATGGCTACACCTTC.

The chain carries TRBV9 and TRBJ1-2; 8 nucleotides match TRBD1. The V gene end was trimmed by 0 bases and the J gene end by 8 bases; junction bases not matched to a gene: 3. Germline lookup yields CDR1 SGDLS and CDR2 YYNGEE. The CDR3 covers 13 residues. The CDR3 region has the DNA TGTGCCAGCAGCGTAGAGAGGGACAGGGGCTACACCTTC. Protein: CASSVERDRGYTF.

CDR3 in DNA: TGTGCCAGCAGCTCTCCGGGACAGGTCATAAATGAGCAGTTCTTC. Protein: CASSSPGQVINEQFF. This rearrangement joins TRBV5-6 to TRBJ2-1; 8 bases match TRBD1. From germline, CDR1 is SGHDT and CDR2 YYEEEE. The CDR3 runs 15 residues. V shed 3 bases and J 7 bases; nucleotides not matched to a gene: 9.

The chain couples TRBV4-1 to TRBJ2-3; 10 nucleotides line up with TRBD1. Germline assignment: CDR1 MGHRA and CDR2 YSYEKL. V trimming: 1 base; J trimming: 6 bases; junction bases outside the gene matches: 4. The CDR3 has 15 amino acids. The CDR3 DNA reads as TGCGCCAGCAGCCAAGGACAGGGGGCCGTTGATACGCAGTATTTT. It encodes CASSQGQGAVDTQYF.

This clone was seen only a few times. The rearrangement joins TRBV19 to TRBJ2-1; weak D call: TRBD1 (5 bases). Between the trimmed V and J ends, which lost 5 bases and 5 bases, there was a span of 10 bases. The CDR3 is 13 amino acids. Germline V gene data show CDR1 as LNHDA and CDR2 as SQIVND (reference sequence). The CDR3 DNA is TGTGCCAGTAGTGACCAGACAGACAATGAGCAGTTCTTC. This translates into CASSDQTDNEQFF. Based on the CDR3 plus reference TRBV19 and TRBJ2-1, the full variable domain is DGGITQSPKYLFRKEGQNVTLSCEQNLNHDAMYWYRQDPGQGLRLIYYSQIVNDFQKGDIAEGYSVSREKKESFPLTVTSAQKNPTAFYLCASSDQTDNEQFFGPGTRLTVL.

Here the CDR3 reads CASSLETPTSGKRDTQYF. As DNA, the CDR3 is TGCGCCAGCAGCTTGGAAACACCTACTAGCGGGAAACGAGATACGCAGTATTTT. The rearrangement joins TRBV5-1 to TRBJ2-3; the match to TRBD2 covers 10 bases. CDR1 is SGHRS and CDR2 is YFSETQ in the germline V gene. V shed 0 bases, J shed 5 bases, and the junction held 12 bases outside the gene matches. The CDR3 loop spans 18 amino acids.